The subject of this entry is one T cell receptor (beta chain). Its antigen remains unidentified. This record comes from a study of beta chain features in type 1 diabetes. Overall study results and limits: A potential PCR bias toward shorter templates would be equal in patient and control samples.

The CDR3 is 15 amino acids. V lost 3 bases to trimming and J lost 7 bases, with 18 bases between them. The germline gives CDR1 SGDLS, CDR2 YYNGEE. Every bit of the isolated RNA underwent reverse transcription, so sequencing read expressed TCRB transcripts. Roughly 3.6 million reads was the average for naive, central memory and regulatory T cell samples. Repertoires were generated with immunoSEQ multiplex PCR, while TCRdb's copy carries only in-frame clones and drops some. The repertoire holds some 270,000 clones, 7.5% to 9.5% seen once, with more than 1% in the top ten. The chain has TRBV9 and TRBJ2-3; D might be TRBD2 (7 bases). The receptor was isolated from a woman between 18 and 30 years old in good health. Sequences were obtained from central memory CD4+ T cells from blood. CDR3 sequence reads: CASSGRAGAGNTQYF. In nucleotides, the CDR3 is TGTGCCAGCAGCGGTAGGGCGGGGGCCGGAAATACGCAGTATTTT.